Listed below are T cell receptor beta chains from one sample, sequenced in a study of cytomegalovirus exposure and HLA in healthy donors. Assay used: immunoSEQ multiplex PCR; TCRdb lists only in-frame clones, some missing. The repertoire holds some 80,000 clones, with roughly 65% as singletons. Sequencing was performed on PBMCs. The receptors here all came from a male donor in good health and CMV-seropositive. Both conserved end residues are part of each CDR3. D genes are given only for firm matches. The listing skips clone size in some rows; elsewhere it reads once, few, many or a size class.

d_call	v_call	clone_size	j_call	cdr3_aa	cdr3_nt
TRBD1	TRBV10-3	.	TRBJ1-1	CAIGQGSTEAFF	TGTGCCATCGGACAGGGCAGTACTGAAGCTTTCTTT
.	TRBV6-6	.	TRBJ1-6	CASRGRGGNSPLHF	TGTGCCAGCAGGGGACGGGGGGGTAACTCACCCCTCCACTTT
.	TRBV5-8	few	TRBJ1-1	CASSHRSKAFF	TGTGCCAGCAGCCACCGGAGTAAAGCTTTCTTT
TRBD1	TRBV19	.	TRBJ2-7	CASRLTGDQTYEQYF	TGTGCCAGTAGATTGACAGGGGACCAAACCTACGAGCAGTACTTC
.	TRBV7-8	few	TRBJ1-3	CASSLEAGNGNTIYF	TGTGCCAGCAGCTTAGAGGCGGGGAACGGAAACACCATATATTTT
.	TRBV28	.	TRBJ2-1	CASSINNEQFF	TGTGCCAGCAGTATCAATAATGAGCAGTTCTTC
TRBD2	TRBV7-2	.	TRBJ2-1	CASSLALSGGDEQFF	TGTGCCAGCAGCTTAGCCCTATCGGGAGGGGATGAGCAGTTCTTC
.	TRBV28	few	TRBJ1-1	CATQDTEAFF	TGTGCCACCCAGGACACTGAAGCTTTCTTT
.	TRBV5-4	.	TRBJ2-1	CASSWDFRGNEQFF	TGTGCCAGCAGCTGGGACTTCCGGGGCAATGAGCAGTTCTTC
TRBD1	TRBV30	.	TRBJ1-2	CAWSVGGTGHDYGYTF	TGTGCCTGGAGTGTAGGAGGGACAGGGCACGACTATGGCTACACCTTC
.	TRBV6-5	.	TRBJ1-5	CASSYSYRSKQPQHF	TGTGCCAGCAGTTACTCGTACAGGTCTAAACAGCCCCAGCATTTT
TRBD1	TRBV4-3	few	TRBJ2-7	CASSQLGQVGYEQYF	TGCGCCAGCAGCCAACTTGGACAGGTGGGCTACGAGCAGTACTTC
TRBD2	TRBV9	.	TRBJ2-3	CASSVGGTSKTDTQYF	TGTGCCAGCAGCGTAGGGGGGACTAGCAAGACAGATACGCAGTATTTT
.	TRBV27	.	TRBJ2-7	CASSVTAVSYEQYF	TGTGCCAGCAGTGTTACAGCCGTCTCCTACGAGCAGTACTTC
.	TRBV28	.	TRBJ1-2	CASSLRLEADSYTF	TGTGCCAGCAGTTTAAGGTTAGAGGCGGACAGCTACACCTTC
TRBD1	TRBV5-6	.	TRBJ1-4	CASRSQGVGEKLFF	TGTGCCAGCAGATCGCAGGGGGTCGGGGAAAAACTGTTTTTT
.	TRBV28	.	TRBJ1-5	CASTSDGGSNQPQHF	TGTGCCAGCACCTCTGACGGAGGTAGCAATCAGCCCCAGCATTTT
.	TRBV27	.	TRBJ1-1	CASSLSGPLNTEAFF	TGTGCCAGCAGTTTATCGGGGCCCTTGAACACTGAAGCTTTCTTT
.	TRBV30	.	TRBJ2-6	CAWSRQPTSGANVLTF	TGTGCCTGGAGTCGACAGCCTACCTCTGGGGCCAACGTCCTGACTTTC
.	TRBV7-9	.	TRBJ2-7	CASSPVGGEVSEQYF	TGTGCCAGCAGCCCCGTGGGGGGAGAGGTCTCCGAGCAGTACTTC
.	TRBV7-6	few	TRBJ2-7	CASSSRSPGSSYEQYF	TGTGCCAGCAGCTCCAGGTCTCCCGGGAGCTCCTACGAGCAGTACTTC